This entry concerns a single TCR beta chain. No antigen is known for it. The data were obtained in a study of T cell repertoires in cytomegalovirus infection. As for the study in general: A matching HLA type, together with CMV infection, was signaled by public TCR beta signatures. The study's findings and limits: Accumulated public TCR beta family frequency recognized individuals carrying CMV together with the relevant HLA. There were HLA-C-restricted CMV-specific TCR beta clonotypes dominating the ex vivo response.

Via MiXCR, TCRdb re-called the reads, giving one row per CDR3 protein. There are some 920,000 distinct CDR3 sequences in the sample; under 40% occur only once, and around 15% lies in the top ten. The CDR3 sequence is 14 residues long. The V gene's germline CDR1 is LGHDT and CDR2 YNNKEL (reference sequence). V was cut by 0 bases and J by 7 bases, with 9 bases left in between. This sequence joins TRBV3-1 and TRBJ1-4, with no clear D. The material was cultured CD8+ T cells from PBMCs, obtained from culture after CMV antigen stimulation. The TCR sequence derives from a human donor in good health (CMV status not recorded). Some clones in this sample may be carry-over from other donors' samples. The CDR3 protein is CASSQEAVGEKLFF. The CDR3 DNA reads as TGTGCCAGCAGCCAAGAGGCAGTCGGTGAAAAACTGTTTTTT. Supplemented by reference TRBV3-1 and TRBJ1-4, the full variable domain reads DTAVSQTPKYLVTQMGNDKSIKCEQNLGHDTMYWYKQDSKKFLKIMFSYNNKELIINETVPNRFSPKSPDKAHLNLHINSLELGDSAVYFCASSQEAVGEKLFFGSGTQLSVL.